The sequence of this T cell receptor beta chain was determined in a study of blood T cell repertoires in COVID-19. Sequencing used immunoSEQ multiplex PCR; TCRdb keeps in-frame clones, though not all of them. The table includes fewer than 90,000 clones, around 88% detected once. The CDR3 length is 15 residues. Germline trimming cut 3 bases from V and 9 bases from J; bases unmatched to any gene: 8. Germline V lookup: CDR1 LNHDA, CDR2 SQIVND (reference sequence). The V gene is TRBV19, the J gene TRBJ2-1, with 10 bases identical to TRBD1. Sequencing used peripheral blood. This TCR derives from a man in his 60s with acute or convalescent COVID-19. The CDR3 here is CASSMGQGSVFEQFF. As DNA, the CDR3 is TGTGCCAGTAGTATGGGACAGGGGAGCGTATTTGAGCAGTTCTTC.